This T cell receptor (beta chain) was identified in a study of shared clonotypes between healthy human individuals. Original processing methods: Owing to the provision of junction-only sequences devoid of quality scores by immunoSEQ, filtering differed. Generated by immunoSEQ multiplex PCR, the TCRdb table keeps only in-frame clones and is missing some. V, J and clone size reflect that table, while D and trimming were determined from the DNA. The top ten clones hold under 1.5% of a sample with 1.5 million to 2.5 million clones, about 94% of them seen once. A note on this clone: Its target is not known.

Whole-study findings and limits: Estimated clonotype richness was generally higher in naive than memory subsets.

The CDR3 spans 16 residues. Germline CDR1 reads SGHVS; CDR2 reads FQNEAQ. V lost 1 base to trimming and J lost 5 bases; unmatched junction nucleotides: 11. The naive CD8 fraction comprised CD45RO-negative cells positively selected for CCR7 and excluded terminally differentiated effector memory CD45RA+ cells. The sequencing sample was made of naive CD8+ T cells sorted from blood. The chain recombines TRBV7-8 with TRBJ2-7, with TRBD1 matching 7 bases. This TCR came from a young man in good health. The CDR3 sequence is CASSLGGQPFVDEQYF. CDR3 in DNA: TGTGCCAGCAGCTTAGGGGGACAGCCCTTCGTGGACGAGCAGTACTTC.